A selection of T cell receptor beta chains follows, all from one sample in a study of tumor-infiltrating lymphocytes in primary liver carcinoma. TCRdb re-derived calls from the multiplex PCR reads in MiXCR, one entry per CDR3 protein. The table has 70,000 to 95,000 distinct CDR3 sequences, almost 70% seen once; the top ten hold roughly 25%. The sample consisted of liver tumor tissue from sampling region 4. All receptors come from a man between 40 and 49 years old with primary liver carcinoma and hepatitis B virus infection. Both conserved end residues are part of each CDR3. Fields, in order: J gene, clone size, V gene, CDR3 length, D gene, CDR3 DNA, CDR3 protein. A D gene is named only where the DNA matches it firmly. A clone size is listed for some rows: how often the clone was seen (once, few, many), or a class if it is expanded.

J gene: TRBJ1-2
clone size: NA
V gene: TRBV6-2/TRBV6-3
CDR3 length: 16
D gene: NA
CDR3 DNA: NA
CDR3 protein: CTSSYECGNGNYGYTF

J gene: TRBJ2-3
clone size: NA
V gene: TRBV6-5
CDR3 length: 14
D gene: NA
CDR3 DNA: TGTACCAGCTGTTGGGACGGACGCACAGATACCCAGTATTTT
CDR3 protein: CTSCWDGRTDTQYF

J gene: TRBJ1-2
clone size: once
V gene: TRBV7-8
CDR3 length: 14
D gene: NA
CDR3 DNA: TGTGCCAGCAGCTTCGGAAAGGCGGACTATGGCTACGCCTTC
CDR3 protein: CASSFGKADYGYAF

J gene: TRBJ2-3
clone size: NA
V gene: TRBV11-2
CDR3 length: 14
D gene: NA
CDR3 DNA: TGTGCCGGAGGGGCATGGGAGCCCGCAGATGCCCAGTATTTT
CDR3 protein: CAGGAWEPADAQYF

J gene: TRBJ2-3
clone size: NA
V gene: TRBV10-3
CDR3 length: 21
D gene: TRBD2
CDR3 DNA: TGTGTCATCAGTGCGTCCACCGGACTAGCGGGATGGGTTATGCATGGAGATACGCAGTATTTT
CDR3 protein: CVISASTGLAGWVMHGDTQYF

J gene: TRBJ2-5
clone size: NA
V gene: TRBV30
CDR3 length: 15
D gene: TRBD1
CDR3 DNA: TGTGCTTGGAGTGTACAGCAGGGGGCGCGTGAGACCCGGTACTTC
CDR3 protein: CAWSVQQGARETRYF

J gene: TRBJ2-2
clone size: many
V gene: TRBV6-1
CDR3 length: 14
D gene: TRBD1
CDR3 DNA: TGTGCCAGCAAGACAGGGAGCGACACCGGGGAGCTGTTTTTT
CDR3 protein: CASKTGSDTGELFF

J gene: TRBJ2-5
clone size: NA
V gene: TRBV29-1
CDR3 length: 14
D gene: NA
CDR3 DNA: TGTAGCGCAAGACAGGTGATGAATCAAGAGACCCAGTACTTC
CDR3 protein: CSARQVMNQETQYF

J gene: TRBJ2-6
clone size: NA
V gene: TRBV18
CDR3 length: 19
D gene: NA
CDR3 DNA: TGTGCCAGCTTTTCCCCGGCCGGGACAAGGAGCTCTGGGGCCAACGTCCTGACTTTC
CDR3 protein: CASFSPAGTRSSGANVLTF

J gene: TRBJ1-2
clone size: NA
V gene: TRBV7-2
CDR3 length: 15
D gene: TRBD1
CDR3 DNA: TGTGCCAGCAGCCGCGGACAGGGGGCAAACTATGGCTACACCTTC
CDR3 protein: CASSRGQGANYGYTF

J gene: TRBJ2-1
clone size: NA
V gene: TRBV11-1
CDR3 length: 15
D gene: NA
CDR3 DNA: TGTGCCGGCAGCTTCGGGACTGGTGGCTACAATGAGCAGTTCTTC
CDR3 protein: CAGSFGTGGYNEQFF

J gene: TRBJ2-3
clone size: NA
V gene: TRBV5-1
CDR3 length: 15
D gene: TRBD1
CDR3 DNA: TGCGCCAGCAGCTTGGCGACAGGGGAAAGAGATACACAGTATTTT
CDR3 protein: CASSLATGERDTQYF

J gene: TRBJ1-4
clone size: NA
V gene: TRBV7-8
CDR3 length: 16
D gene: NA
CDR3 DNA: TGTGATAGCAGCTTATCCCGGAATTGGCAAAATGAAAAACTGTTTTTT
CDR3 protein: CDSSLSRNWQNEKLFF

J gene: TRBJ2-3
clone size: NA
V gene: TRBV11-2
CDR3 length: 16
D gene: TRBD2
CDR3 DNA: TGTACCAGCAGTCCCCAGACTAGCGGCAGCACAGATACGCAGTATTTT
CDR3 protein: CTSSPQTSGSTDTQYF

J gene: TRBJ2-1
clone size: NA
V gene: TRBV7-9
CDR3 length: 14
D gene: TRBD2
CDR3 DNA: TGTGCCAGCAGCTCAGCTCTAGCGGGAGATGGGCAGTTCTTC
CDR3 protein: CASSSALAGDGQFF

J gene: TRBJ2-1
clone size: NA
V gene: TRBV5-6
CDR3 length: 17
D gene: NA
CDR3 DNA: TGTGCCAGCAGCTCACGGGACATTCCCAGCTCCTACAATGAGCAGTTCTTC
CDR3 protein: CASSSRDIPSSYNEQFF

J gene: TRBJ2-2
clone size: NA
V gene: TRBV11-2
CDR3 length: 16
D gene: NA
CDR3 DNA: TGTGCCGGCAGCTCTAGGGTGGTAACGATCACCGCGGAGCTGTTTTTT
CDR3 protein: CAGSSRVVTITAELFF

J gene: TRBJ2-3
clone size: NA
V gene: TRBV29-1
CDR3 length: 14
D gene: NA
CDR3 DNA: TGCTGCGTAGCGGAGGGGGGAGACACAGATATGCAGTATTTT
CDR3 protein: CCVAEGGDTDMQYF

J gene: TRBJ2-7
clone size: medium-sized
V gene: TRBV11-2
CDR3 length: 15
D gene: TRBD2
CDR3 DNA: TGTGCCAGCAGCTTAGGAGCTAGCGGGACCTACGAGCAGTACTTC
CDR3 protein: CASSLGASGTYEQYF

J gene: TRBJ2-1
clone size: NA
V gene: TRBV10-3
CDR3 length: 14
D gene: NA
CDR3 DNA: TGTGCTATCAGTGAGGGACACGGATACAATGAGCAGTTCTTC
CDR3 protein: CAISEGHGYNEQFF

J gene: TRBJ1-2
clone size: NA
V gene: TRBV6-5
CDR3 length: 13
D gene: NA
CDR3 DNA: TGTGCTAGCAGACTAGCGGTTAACTATGGCTACACCTTC
CDR3 protein: CASRLAVNYGYTF

J gene: TRBJ1-5
clone size: NA
V gene: TRBV6-6
CDR3 length: 15
D gene: NA
CDR3 DNA: TGTGCCAGCACCGCGCAGACAGAGGGCGGGCAACCACAGCATTTT
CDR3 protein: CASTAQTEGGQPQHF

J gene: TRBJ1-1
clone size: NA
V gene: TRBV5-1
CDR3 length: 14
D gene: NA
CDR3 DNA: TGCGCCAGCAGCGGGGGACAATTGAACACTGAAGCTTCCTTT
CDR3 protein: CASSGGQLNTEASF

J gene: TRBJ1-2
clone size: NA
V gene: TRBV29-1
CDR3 length: 11
D gene: NA
CDR3 DNA: TGCAGCGTTGTCCGACATGGCCGCTACACCTTC
CDR3 protein: CSVVRHGRYTF

J gene: TRBJ2-1
clone size: NA
V gene: TRBV29-1
CDR3 length: 15
D gene: TRBD2
CDR3 DNA: TGTAGCGTTGAACTTGGGACTAGCGGGGATAATGAGCAGTTCTTC
CDR3 protein: CSVELGTSGDNEQFF

J gene: TRBJ1-1
clone size: NA
V gene: TRBV30
CDR3 length: 12
D gene: NA
CDR3 DNA: TGTGTCTGGAGTGTAGGGGCAGCTGAAACTTTCTTT
CDR3 protein: CVWSVGAAETFF

J gene: TRBJ1-2
clone size: NA
V gene: TRBV28
CDR3 length: 15
D gene: TRBD1
CDR3 DNA: TGTGCCAGCATCTCCGGGACAGGGGCAAACTATGGCTACACCTTC
CDR3 protein: CASISGTGANYGYTF

J gene: TRBJ2-7
clone size: NA
V gene: TRBV11-2
CDR3 length: 14
D gene: TRBD2
CDR3 DNA: TGTGCCAACTTAGTGGGGGGGAGCTCCTACGAGCAGTACTTC
CDR3 protein: CANLVGGSSYEQYF

J gene: TRBJ1-4
clone size: few
V gene: TRBV28
CDR3 length: 14
D gene: NA
CDR3 DNA: TGTGCCGGCAGTTTAAACAGGATAAACGAAAAACTGTTTTTT
CDR3 protein: CAGSLNRINEKLFF

J gene: TRBJ2-2
clone size: NA
V gene: TRBV11-2
CDR3 length: 17
D gene: TRBD1
CDR3 DNA: TGTGCCAGCAGCTTTGATCGGGACAGGCTCAGCACCAGGGAGCTGTTTTTT
CDR3 protein: CASSFDRDRLSTRELFF

J gene: TRBJ1-1
clone size: many
V gene: TRBV12-3/TRBV12-4
CDR3 length: 15
D gene: NA
CDR3 DNA: TGTGCCAGCAGTTTTTCCGGGCTCTCGGGAACTGAAGCTTTCTTT
CDR3 protein: CASSFSGLSGTEAFF